This T cell receptor beta chain was sequenced in a study of shared clonotypes between healthy human individuals. Produced via immunoSEQ multiplex PCR; TCRdb's table is partial and in-frame only. Among some 1.5 million clones listed, 98% were seen once. Per germline, CDR1 SNHLY and CDR2 FYNNEI. With 8 bases clipped from V and 6 bases from J, the junction kept 6 bases outside the gene matches. The CDR3 has 12 residues. The source is a man in his thirties or forties in good health. The chain is built from TRBV2 and TRBJ1-2; 7 nucleotides line up with TRBD1. Sequencing input: naive CD4+ T cells sorted from blood. Described subset: CD45RA+ positively selected. For the CDR3, the DNA is TGTGCCAGCGGACCGACAGGGCATGGCTACACCTTC. Its translation is CASGPTGHGYTF.